Below are 15 T cell receptor beta chains sequenced from a single sample in a study of cytomegalovirus exposure and HLA in healthy donors. It was with 60 Vbeta and 13 Jbeta primers that the PCR ran. Sequencing was performed with immunoSEQ multiplex PCR; in TCRdb, only in-frame clones are kept and a portion is missing. Here the sample spans around 86,000 clones, 70% to 85% being singletons. Sequenced sample: PBMCs. The receptor set was obtained from a man aged 50 to 59 in good health and CMV-seropositive.

This clone has only one observation. The chain employs TRBV11-2 and TRBJ1-1; D is unresolved. CDR3 length: 13 residues. The V end lost 7 bases, the J end lost 5 bases, and 14 bases lay between the germline ends. CDR1 is SGHAT and CDR2 is FQNNGV in the germline V gene. CDR3 sequence reads: CASTWRASTEAFF. CDR3 nucleotide sequence: TGTGCCAGCACCTGGAGGGCGAGTACTGAAGCTTTCTTT.

This clone has only a few counts. The chain carries TRBV2 and TRBJ2-7, with 11 bases matching TRBD2. The CDR3 spans 14 residues. The germline gives CDR1 SNHLY, CDR2 FYNNEI. V was pared by 8 bases and J by 2 bases, with 5 bases of the junction left unmatched. CDR3 sequence: CASLSGREAYEQYF. CDR3 DNA: TGTGCCAGCCTTAGCGGGAGGGAGGCCTACGAGCAGTACTTC.

This chain uses TRBV5-1 with TRBJ2-3, with D possibly matching TRBD1 (5 bases). Trimming stripped 0 bases from V and 0 bases from J, with 14 bases between. The V gene's germline CDR1 is SGHRS and CDR2 YFSETQ. This CDR3 has 17 residues. Here the CDR3 reads CASSLVVAGLSTDTQYF. CDR3 coding DNA: TGCGCCAGCAGCTTGGTCGTGGCAGGGTTAAGCACAGATACGCAGTATTTT. The variable domain in full, completed from reference TRBV5-1 and TRBJ2-3, reads KAGVTQTPRYLIKTRGQQVTLSCSPISGHRSVSWYQQTPGQGLQFLFEYFSETQRNKGNFPGRFSGRQFSNSRSEMNVSTLELGDSALYLCASSLVVAGLSTDTQYFGPGTRLTVL.

This clone has only a few counts. This chain uses TRBV15 with TRBJ2-5, with unresolved D. The CDR3 covers 15 residues. V was pared by 0 bases and J by 2 bases, with 10 bases between. The V gene's germline CDR1 is LNHNV and CDR2 YYDKDF (reference sequence). CDR3 region: CATSREMNGQETQYF. For the CDR3, the DNA is TGTGCCACCAGCAGAGAAATGAACGGGCAAGAGACCCAGTACTTC.

The rearrangement links TRBV7-3 to TRBJ2-5, with 7 bases matching TRBD2. CDR1 SGHTA and CDR2 FQGTGA come from the germline V gene. The junction had 5 bases not matched to a gene; V was cut back by 2 bases and J by 5 bases. The CDR3 length is 14 residues. CDR3 DNA sequence: TGTGCCAGCAGCTTATTAGCGGGCTTGGAGACCCAGTACTTC. Its translation is CASSLLAGLETQYF.

This clone has a handful of counts. This chain joins TRBV9 and TRBJ2-1, with D maybe TRBD2 (5 bases). Germline V lookup: CDR1 SGDLS, CDR2 YYNGEE. The ends were cut back, 0 bases at V and 4 bases at J, with 8 bases in the middle. This CDR3 is 14 amino acids long. In DNA form, the CDR3 reads TGTGCCAGCAGCGTAGCGGGGTTGTACAATGAGCAGTTCTTC. It yields the protein CASSVAGLYNEQFF.

The genes are TRBV28 and TRBJ2-7; 13 nucleotides agree with TRBD2. Germline V gene sequence: CDR1 MDHEN, CDR2 SYDVKM. The CDR3 is made up of 17 amino acids. Trimming took 4 bases from V and 4 from J; bases not matched to a gene: 10. The CDR3 region has the DNA TGTGCCAGCAGTTCCCCCGGACTAGCGGGAGATTTATACGAGCAGTACTTC. Translating gives CASSSPGLAGDLYEQYF. The variable domain in full, with the rest retrieved from reference TRBV28 and TRBJ2-7, is DVKVTQSSRYLVKRTGEKVFLECVQDMDHENMFWYRQDPGLGLRLIYFSYDVKMKEKGDIPEGYSVSREKKERFSLILESASTNQTSMYLCASSSPGLAGDLYEQYFGPGTRLTVT.

About this clone itself: At one boundary the junction diverges from the germline segment, which might be a read error. The J gene is TRBJ2-3, the V gene TRBV9; 10 positions match TRBD2. The germline V gene encodes CDR1 SGDLS and CDR2 YYNGEE. This CDR3 comprises 17 residues. CDR3 amino acids: CASSVEWASGSKDTQYF. CDR3 DNA: TGTGCCAGCAGCGTAGAGTGGGCTAGCGGGAGCAAAGATACGCAGTATTTT.

The CDR3 here is CASSIRGTGNYEQYF. CDR3 DNA: TGTGCCAGTAGTATAAGGGGGACAGGTAACTACGAGCAGTACTTC. The chain joins TRBV19 to TRBJ2-7; 8 bases are a match to TRBD1. Trimming cost V 2 bases and J 3 bases; bases outside gene matches: 6. CDR3 length: 15 amino acids. The V gene's germline CDR1 is LNHDA and CDR2 SQIVND (reference sequence).

The chain couples TRBV27 to TRBJ1-1; D uncertain. From germline, CDR1 is MNHEY and CDR2 SMNVEV (reference sequence). The CDR3 spans 14 residues. V gave up 3 bases and J gave up 4 bases, with 12 bases separating them. The CDR3 nucleotides are TGTGCCAGCAGTTTGCGAGGCCGGGGCACTGAAGCTTTCTTT. As protein: CASSLRGRGTEAFF.

The chain links TRBV6-5 to TRBJ2-3, with 10 bases fitting TRBD2. J lost 7 bases, V lost 7 bases, and 8 bases had no gene match. This CDR3 has 14 amino acids. Germline lookup yields CDR1 MNHEY and CDR2 SVGAGI. The CDR3 sequence: CASMIGLADNTQYF. In DNA, the CDR3 is TGTGCCAGCATGATTGGACTAGCGGACAATACGCAGTATTTT.

This clone was observed a few times. This chain connects TRBV10-3 to TRBJ2-7, with D perhaps matching TRBD1 (7 bases). V lost 11 bases and J lost 5, with 16 bases in between. CDR3 length: 12 residues. Germline-derived CDR1 and CDR2 are ENHRY and SYGVKD. As DNA, the CDR3 is TGTGCCGCGGGCCAGGGGGGTCACGAGCAGTACTTC. It translates to CAAGQGGHEQYF.

The chain is built from TRBV30 and TRBJ2-5, with 13 bases fitting TRBD2. CDR3 length: 16 residues. V dropped 1 base and J dropped 5; count of bases not matched to a gene: 7. CDR1 GTSNPN and CDR2 SVGIG come from the germline V gene (reference sequence). The CDR3 region is CAWSGTSGRQLETQYF. The CDR3 region has the DNA TGTGCCTGGAGTGGGACTAGCGGGAGACAGTTGGAGACCCAGTACTTC.

The table lists this clone with a few counts. The chain is built from TRBV7-2 and TRBJ2-7; 10 positions agree with TRBD1. Germline assignment: CDR1 SGHTA and CDR2 FQGNSA. The CDR3 contains 15 residues. The ends lost 5 bases at V and 4 bases at J; junction bases unmatched: 8. CDR3 sequence: CASSRDRGPFYEQYF. DNA of the CDR3: TGTGCCAGCAGCAGAGACAGGGGGCCGTTTTACGAGCAGTACTTC.

V usage is TRBV15 and J usage is TRBJ2-7; no firm D call. V lost 0 bases to trimming and J lost 3 bases, with 15 bases between them. The CDR3 covers 16 residues. Germline V CDR1 and CDR2: LNHNV, YYDKDF (reference sequence). CDR3 residues: CATSRDLEARIYEQYF. The CDR3 nucleotides are TGTGCCACCAGCAGAGATCTCGAGGCGCGGATCTACGAGCAGTACTTC. Combining the CDR3 with reference TRBV15 and TRBJ2-7 gives the whole variable domain DAMVIQNPRYQVTQFGKPVTLSCSQTLNHNVMYWYQQKSSQAPKLLFHYYDKDFNNEADTPDNFQSRRPNTSFCFLDIRSPGLGDTAMYLCATSRDLEARIYEQYFGPGTRLTVT.